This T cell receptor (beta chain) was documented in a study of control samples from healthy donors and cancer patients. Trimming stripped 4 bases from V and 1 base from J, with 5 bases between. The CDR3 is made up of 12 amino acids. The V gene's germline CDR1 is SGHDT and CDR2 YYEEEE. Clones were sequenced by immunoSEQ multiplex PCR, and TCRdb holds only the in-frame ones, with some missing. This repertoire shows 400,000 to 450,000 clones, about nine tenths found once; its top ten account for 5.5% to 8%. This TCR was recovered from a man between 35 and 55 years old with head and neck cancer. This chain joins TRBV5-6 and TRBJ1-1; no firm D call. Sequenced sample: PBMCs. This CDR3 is CASSPGNTEAFF. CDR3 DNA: TGTGCCAGCAGCCCCGGGAACACTGAAGCTTTCTTT.